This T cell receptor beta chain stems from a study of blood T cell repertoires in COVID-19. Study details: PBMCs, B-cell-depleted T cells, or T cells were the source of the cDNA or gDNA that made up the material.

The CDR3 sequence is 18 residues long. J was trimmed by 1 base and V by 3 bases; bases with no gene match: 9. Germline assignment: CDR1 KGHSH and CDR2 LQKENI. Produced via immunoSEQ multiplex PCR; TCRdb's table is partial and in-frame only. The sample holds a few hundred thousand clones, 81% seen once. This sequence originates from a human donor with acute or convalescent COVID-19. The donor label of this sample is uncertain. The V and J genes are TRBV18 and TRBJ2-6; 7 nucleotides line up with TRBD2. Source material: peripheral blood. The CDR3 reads CASSPGGGFDSGANVLTF. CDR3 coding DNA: TGTGCCAGCTCACCCGGCGGGGGTTTTGATTCTGGGGCCAACGTCCTGACTTTC.